This T cell receptor (beta chain) comes out of a study of post-analysis software for immune sequencing data. Study background: Progressive-relapsing, secondary progressive and relapsing-remitting multiple sclerosis were among the disease courses included.

Note on this clonotype: Antigen specificity is unknown.

Regarding the study as a whole: Patients had higher frequencies than controls of roughly five TRBV segments, including TRBV5-6, TRBV5-1 and TRBV20-1.

The library was made from cDNA and included unique molecular identifiers. MiXCR was run by TCRdb on the PCR reads, yielding one entry per CDR3 protein. The repertoire consists of about 430,000 distinct CDR3 sequences, with about 39% occurring once and the leading ten covering approximately 7.7%. Germline values: CDR1 SGHRS, CDR2 YFSETQ. This CDR3 is 14 amino acids long. V lost 6 bases, J lost 4 bases, and 16 bases lay in between. The source of this sequence is a girl aged 2 to 9 with multiple sclerosis. This sequence joins TRBV5-1 and TRBJ1-1; D might be TRBD1 (5 bases). Sequencing input: blood. This CDR3 reads CASNPGFRGTEAFF. The CDR3 nucleotides are TGCGCCAGCAATCCAGGGTTCCGGGGCACTGAAGCTTTCTTT.